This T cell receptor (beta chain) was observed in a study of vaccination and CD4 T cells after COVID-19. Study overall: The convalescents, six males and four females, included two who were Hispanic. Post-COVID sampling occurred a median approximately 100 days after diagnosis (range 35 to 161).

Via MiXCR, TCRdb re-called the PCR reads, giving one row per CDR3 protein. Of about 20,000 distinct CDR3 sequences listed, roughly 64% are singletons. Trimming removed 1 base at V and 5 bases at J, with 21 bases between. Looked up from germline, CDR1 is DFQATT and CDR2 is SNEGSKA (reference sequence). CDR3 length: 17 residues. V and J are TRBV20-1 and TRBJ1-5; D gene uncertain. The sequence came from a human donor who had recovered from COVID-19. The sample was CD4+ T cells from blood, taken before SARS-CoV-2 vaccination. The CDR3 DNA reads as TGCAGTGCTAGAGTACGCGGGCTGGGGATTAAAGATCAGCCCCAGCATTTT. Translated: CSARVRGLGIKDQPQHF.